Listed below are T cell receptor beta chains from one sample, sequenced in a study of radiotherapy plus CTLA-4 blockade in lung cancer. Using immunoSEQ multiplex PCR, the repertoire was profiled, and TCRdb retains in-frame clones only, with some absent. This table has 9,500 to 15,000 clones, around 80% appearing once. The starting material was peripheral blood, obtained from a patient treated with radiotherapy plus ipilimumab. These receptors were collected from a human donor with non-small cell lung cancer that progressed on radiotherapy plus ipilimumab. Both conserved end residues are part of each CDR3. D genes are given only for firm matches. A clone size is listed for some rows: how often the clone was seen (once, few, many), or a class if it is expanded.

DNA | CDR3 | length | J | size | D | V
TGTGCCACCAGCAGAGCATCAGCGAGGGACTCCTACGAGCAGTACTTC | CATSRASARDSYEQYF | 16 | TRBJ2-7 | NA | NA | TRBV15
TGCAGCGTTGGGCTAGCGGGGCGAAAGACCCAGTACTTC | CSVGLAGRKTQYF | 13 | TRBJ2-5 | few | TRBD2 | TRBV29-1
TGTGCCAGCAGATCGGGGATCGTCTCTGGGGCCAACGTCCTGACTTTC | CASRSGIVSGANVLTF | 16 | TRBJ2-6 | NA | NA | TRBV2
TGTGCCAGCAGCATAGGAAACGAGGGGGGCACAGATACGCAGTATTTT | CASSIGNEGGTDTQYF | 16 | TRBJ2-3 | NA | NA | TRBV7-2
TGTGCCAGCAGTGACCGAGCGGACAGGGACTACCAAGAGACCCAGTACTTC | CASSDRADRDYQETQYF | 17 | TRBJ2-5 | few | TRBD1 | TRBV25-1
TGTGCCAGCAGGGACGCTAGGTATGGCTACACCTTC | CASRDARYGYTF | 12 | TRBJ1-2 | NA | NA | TRBV2
TGTGCCAGCAGCCCTAGGCCGGGGGGGGGAGGCTTGAACACTGAAGCTTTCTTT | CASSPRPGGGGLNTEAFF | 18 | TRBJ1-1 | NA | NA | TRBV9
TGTGCCAGCACCCTCCACCCCTCCCCAACTAGCACAGATACGCAGTATTTT | CASTLHPSPTSTDTQYF | 17 | TRBJ2-3 | NA | NA | TRBV27
TGTGCCAGCTCACCACCGACGGACACTGAAGCTTTCTTT | CASSPPTDTEAFF | 13 | TRBJ1-1 | NA | NA | TRBV18
TGTGCCAGCAGCCGCGAGCGGACTGCCTCCTACGAGCAGTACTTC | CASSRERTASYEQYF | 15 | TRBJ2-7 | NA | NA | TRBV4-2
TGTGCCAGCAGCGGAGGGGCAGCAAATGAGCAGTTCTTC | CASSGGAANEQFF | 13 | TRBJ2-1 | NA | NA | TRBV9
TGTGCCAGCAGCCGAGGGGTGACTCCGGGTCCTAATGAAAAACTGTTTTTT | CASSRGVTPGPNEKLFF | 17 | TRBJ1-4 | NA | NA | TRBV7-8
TGTGCCAGCAGGCGACTAGCGGGGGGGCCCCAAGAGACCCAGTACTTC | CASRRLAGGPQETQYF | 16 | TRBJ2-5 | NA | TRBD2 | TRBV11-2
TGTGCCAGCAGCCAAGATCGAGGGACAGCGGGTGCGACCAAAAACATTCAGTACTTC | CASSQDRGTAGATKNIQYF | 19 | TRBJ2-4 | NA | NA | TRBV14
TGTGCCAGCAGCTTAGGAGGTATCCGGGAGCTGTTTTTT | CASSLGGIRELFF | 13 | TRBJ2-2 | NA | NA | TRBV7-2
TGTGCCAGCAGCTTAGGGCGGGACAATGAGCAGTTCTTC | CASSLGRDNEQFF | 13 | TRBJ2-1 | NA | NA | TRBV7-3
TGTGCCAGCAATTGGGGAACCTCTGGAAACACCATATATTTT | CASNWGTSGNTIYF | 14 | TRBJ1-3 | NA | NA | TRBV11-2
TGTGCCAGCAGCTCTGGGACTAGCGGGGGGGCCGGAGATACGCAGTATTTT | CASSSGTSGGAGDTQYF | 17 | TRBJ2-3 | NA | TRBD2 | TRBV11-3
TGTGCCAGCAGCGACGGGGGAGGTGAAAAACTGTTTTTT | CASSDGGGEKLFF | 13 | TRBJ1-4 | NA | NA | TRBV7-6
TGTGCCAGCAGCCCGACCACTGACAGCTACGAGCAGTACTTC | CASSPTTDSYEQYF | 14 | TRBJ2-7 | NA | NA | TRBV5-5
TGTGCCAGTAGTCCACAGGGCTCCTACAATGAGCAGTTCTTC | CASSPQGSYNEQFF | 14 | TRBJ2-1 | NA | NA | TRBV19
TGTGCCATCAGCCGGATAGCGGGGACCTACGAGCAGTACTTC | CAISRIAGTYEQYF | 14 | TRBJ2-7 | few | TRBD2 | TRBV10-3
TGTGCCAGCAGCTTAGATCGGGCGGGGGGCACAGATACGCAGTATTTT | CASSLDRAGGTDTQYF | 16 | TRBJ2-3 | NA | TRBD2 | TRBV11-2
TGTGCCAGCAGCTTAGATCGGACAGATAATTCACCCCTCCACTTT | CASSLDRTDNSPLHF | 15 | TRBJ1-6 | NA | NA | TRBV7-2
TGTGCCAGCAGCGCGTGGGGAGAGAACACTGAAGCTTTCTTT | CASSAWGENTEAFF | 14 | TRBJ1-1 | NA | NA | TRBV7-3
TGTGCCAGCAGCCGAACAGGTCCATATGGCTACACCTTC | CASSRTGPYGYTF | 13 | TRBJ1-2 | once | NA | TRBV5-8
TGTGCCAGTATCACAGGGAGGGATGGCTACACCTTC | CASITGRDGYTF | 12 | TRBJ1-2 | NA | NA | TRBV19
TGTGCCGGTAGACAGGGGGGTGGTGAAAAACTGTTTTTT | CAGRQGGGEKLFF | 13 | TRBJ1-4 | NA | TRBD1 | TRBV28
TGTGCCATCAGCGAAGGGGGGGACACTGAAGCTTTCTTT | CAISEGGDTEAFF | 13 | TRBJ1-1 | once | NA | TRBV10-3
TGCGCCAGCAGCCCTGGCCAGGGCGGGCAGTCCAATCAGCCCCAGCATTTT | CASSPGQGGQSNQPQHF | 17 | TRBJ1-5 | NA | NA | TRBV5-1
TGTGCCAGCTCACCGAGGAGGGAGAACTATGGCTACACCTTC | CASSPRRENYGYTF | 14 | TRBJ1-2 | NA | NA | TRBV18
TGTGCCAGCAGTACGGGGGGACCAGCGGGCACAGATACGCAGTATTTT | CASSTGGPAGTDTQYF | 16 | TRBJ2-3 | once | TRBD2 | TRBV5-5
TGTGCCAGCAGTTATATTACAGGTGTCTCTGGAAACACCATATATTTT | CASSYITGVSGNTIYF | 16 | TRBJ1-3 | NA | NA | TRBV6-6
TGTGCCAGTAGTCGGGCCAGGGTGGGAGGGGCCAACGTCCTGACTTTC | CASSRARVGGANVLTF | 16 | TRBJ2-6 | NA | NA | TRBV19
TGTGCCAGTAGCCGGGACAGTCGCTCTGGAAACACCATATATTTT | CASSRDSRSGNTIYF | 15 | TRBJ1-3 | few | TRBD1 | TRBV19
TGTGCCAGCAGCTTGGGGAGGGAGCCCAATGAGCAGTTCTTC | CASSLGREPNEQFF | 14 | TRBJ2-1 | NA | NA | TRBV5-4
TGTGCCAGCAGCCATATGACTAGCGGGGGGTACAATGAGCAGTTCTTC | CASSHMTSGGYNEQFF | 16 | TRBJ2-1 | NA | TRBD2 | TRBV7-8
TGTGCCAGCAGACGGGACAACGGGGACACTGAAGCTTTCTTT | CASRRDNGDTEAFF | 14 | TRBJ1-1 | NA | NA | TRBV6-5
TGTGCCAGCACAGGAGGGTTTAATGAAAAACTGTTTTTT | CASTGGFNEKLFF | 13 | TRBJ1-4 | NA | NA | TRBV6-1
TGTGCCAGTAGTCCCCGGACAGGGGTCTCTGGAAACACCATATATTTT | CASSPRTGVSGNTIYF | 16 | TRBJ1-3 | NA | TRBD1 | TRBV19
TGTGCCAGCAGTTCTGGGGGCTCGTACACCGGGGAGCTGTTTTTT | CASSSGGSYTGELFF | 15 | TRBJ2-2 | NA | NA | TRBV6-6
TGTGCCAGCAGCGTAGACATGCACTTGGAGGGCTACACCTTC | CASSVDMHLEGYTF | 14 | TRBJ1-2 | NA | NA | TRBV9
TGTGCCAGCAGGGGGGACGTCTCCTACGAGCAGTACTTC | CASRGDVSYEQYF | 13 | TRBJ2-7 | few | NA | TRBV6-1
TGTGCCAGCAGCTTAGGAGCTCTCAAGCGGGGGTTCACAGATACGCAGTATTTT | CASSLGALKRGFTDTQYF | 18 | TRBJ2-3 | NA | TRBD2 | TRBV7-8
TGTGCCAGCAGCGTAGGCGGAGGTTCCGGGGAGCTGTTTTTT | CASSVGGGSGELFF | 14 | TRBJ2-2 | NA | NA | TRBV9
TGTGCCAGCAGCTTTGGACAGGGGAGCAACGAGCAGTACTTC | CASSFGQGSNEQYF | 14 | TRBJ2-7 | NA | TRBD1 | TRBV7-2
TGTGCCAGCACCTCGGGACTAGCGGGGCTCAATGAGCAGTTCTTC | CASTSGLAGLNEQFF | 15 | TRBJ2-1 | once | TRBD2 | TRBV2
TGCGCCAGCCGTATTGGACAGGGATTTTCCTACGAGCAGTACTTC | CASRIGQGFSYEQYF | 15 | TRBJ2-7 | NA | TRBD1 | TRBV5-1
TGCGCCAGCAGTGTACCGGGGGGCACTGAAGCTTTCTTT | CASSVPGGTEAFF | 13 | TRBJ1-1 | NA | NA | TRBV5-1
TGTGCCAGTAGTATGGGACGCATGTCACCCCTCCACTTT | CASSMGRMSPLHF | 13 | TRBJ1-6 | NA | NA | TRBV19
TGTGCCAGTAGTGACAGGGTTACTTTGGCTGAAGCTTTCTTT | CASSDRVTLAEAFF | 14 | TRBJ1-1 | NA | TRBD1 | TRBV19
TGTGCCAGTAGTATAGCTAGCGGGAGCGCAGATACGCAGTATTTT | CASSIASGSADTQYF | 15 | TRBJ2-3 | NA | TRBD2 | TRBV19
TGCGCCAGCAGTCAATTATCGGGCAGTGAAGGCAATCAGCCCCAGCATTTT | CASSQLSGSEGNQPQHF | 17 | TRBJ1-5 | NA | NA | TRBV23-1
TGTGCCAGCAGCTTAGTTAGGGGGAAAGCTTTCTTT | CASSLVRGKAFF | 12 | TRBJ1-1 | NA | NA | TRBV7-9
TGTGCCACCAGCTTTTTCGGGGGGGATTCACCCCTCCACTTT | CATSFFGGDSPLHF | 14 | TRBJ1-6 | medium-sized | NA | TRBV27
TGTGCCAGCAGCCAGGGTGGGGGCAGCAATCAGCCCCAGCATTTT | CASSQGGGSNQPQHF | 15 | TRBJ1-5 | NA | NA | TRBV4-2
TGTGCCAGTAGTCCGCCTGGACAGGACCTGAACACTGAAGCTTTCTTT | CASSPPGQDLNTEAFF | 16 | TRBJ1-1 | NA | TRBD1 | TRBV19
TGTGCCAGCAGCAGGGGACAGGGGGCGTTTATCTATGGCTACACCTTC | CASSRGQGAFIYGYTF | 16 | TRBJ1-2 | NA | TRBD1 | TRBV7-8
TGTGCCAGCAGCTTAGGCGCAGATTATAATTCACCCCTCCACTTT | CASSLGADYNSPLHF | 15 | TRBJ1-6 | NA | NA | TRBV7-9